This T cell receptor (beta chain) stems from a study of response to subunit inactivated influenza vaccine. Points from the study as a whole: New T cells are recruited in small numbers by each seasonal influenza vaccination, according to the authors' suggestion.

TCRdb re-analysed the RT-PCR reads in MiXCR, keeping a single row per CDR3 protein. The sample carries 450,000 to 550,000 distinct CDR3 sequences, roughly 25% recorded once. CDR3 length equals 15 residues. CDR1 MNHNS and CDR2 SASEGT come from the germline V gene. Trimming took 0 bases from V and 5 from J, leaving 11 bases between them. As concerns this clonotype: Antigen specificity is unknown.

The sample was CD4+ T cells sorted from PBMCs, taken approximately 5 days after vaccination. This receptor was taken from a man in his forties or fifties who received an inactivated influenza vaccine. The chain combines TRBV6-1 with TRBJ1-5; D ambiguous. Written as DNA, the CDR3 is TGTGCCAGCAGTGAAGCAAGGGCAGCCGATCAGCCCCAGCATTTT. Translation: CASSEARAADQPQHF.